This entry is about one T cell receptor beta chain. This entry belongs to a study of shared clonotypes between healthy human individuals. Study as a whole: Serving as donors were two women and a few men, whose ages spanned 18 to 49.

Nashville, Tennessee was home to all donors, who were Caucasian adults. Replicate PCRs run on unsorted PBMC used approximately 300 ng DNA, which was 25,000 to 30,000 T cell genomes. The authors sequenced unsorted PBMC DNA on ten immunoSEQ deep assay plates. Only in-frame clones appear in the TCRdb table, and some are missing; sequencing was by immunoSEQ multiplex PCR. The sample holds approximately 500,000 clones, approximately 78% seen once. This receptor was obtained from a woman in her 40s in good health. Some clones in this sample may be carry-over from other donors' samples. Sequenced: PBMCs.

The CDR3 loop is CASSELGQNTEAFF. The CDR3 nucleotides are TGTGCCAGCAGTGAATTGGGTCAGAACACTGAAGCTTTCTTT. The rearrangement uses TRBV2 and TRBJ1-1; unclear D gene. The CDR3 length is 14 residues. Germline-derived CDR1 and CDR2 are SNHLY and FYNNEI. Trimming cost V 2 bases and J 1 base, with 8 bases left between them.